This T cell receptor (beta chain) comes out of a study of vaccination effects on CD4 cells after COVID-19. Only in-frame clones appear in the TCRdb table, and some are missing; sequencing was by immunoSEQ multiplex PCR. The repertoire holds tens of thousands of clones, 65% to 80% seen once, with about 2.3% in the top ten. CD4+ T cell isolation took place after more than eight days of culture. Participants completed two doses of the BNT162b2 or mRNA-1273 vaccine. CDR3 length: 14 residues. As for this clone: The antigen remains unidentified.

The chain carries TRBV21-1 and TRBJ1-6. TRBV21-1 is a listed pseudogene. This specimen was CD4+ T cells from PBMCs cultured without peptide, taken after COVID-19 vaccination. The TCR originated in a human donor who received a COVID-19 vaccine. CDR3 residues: CASSSRRREPPLHF. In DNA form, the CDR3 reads TGTGCCAGCAGCTCCCGTAGAAGGGAGCCACCCCTCCACTTT.